The entry that follows covers one T cell receptor beta chain sequence. The sample comes from a study of blood T cell repertoires in COVID-19. Study context: The study drew acute and convalescent COVID-19 samples from the United States, Italy and Spain. PBMCs, B-cell-depleted T cells, or T cells provided the cDNA or gDNA that made up the material.

Per the original data handling: Estimation of nucleated cell counts was performed using reference gene primer amplification. Here immunoSEQ multiplex PCR was the method, and the copy in TCRdb shows in-frame clones only, minus some. V and J calls and clone size are as listed in that table; D and trimming were resolved from the DNA. The repertoire holds hundreds of thousands of clones, with roughly 88% as singletons. Trimming took off 1 base at V and 0 bases at J, with 7 bases between the two ends. Germline CDR1 reads ENHRY; CDR2 reads SYGVKD. The CDR3 runs 15 residues. The sample was peripheral blood. The sequence derives from a woman aged 25-40 years with active or convalescent COVID-19. This rearrangement joins TRBV10-3 to TRBJ1-5; D unresolved. Here the CDR3 DNA reads TGTGCCATCAGTGAGTTGGCTTATAGCAATCAGCCCCAGCATTTT. Its translation: CAISELAYSNQPQHF.